The TCR beta chain under discussion was sequenced for a study of T-cell memory formation after mild COVID-19. A single record per CDR3 protein comes from TCRdb applying MiXCR to the 5' RACE reads. Here the sample spans fewer than 700,000 distinct CDR3 sequences, roughly 18% being singletons. CDR1 SEHNR and CDR2 FQNEAQ come from the germline V gene (reference sequence). Trimming stripped 5 bases from V and 7 bases from J, with 9 bases between. The CDR3 is 11 amino acids. This clonotype was seen at least ten times. The source is an adult woman who had mild COVID-19 (a few samples of this study predate the infection). Cell type and time point are not known. The chain recombines TRBV7-9 with TRBJ2-7; D remains ambiguous. The specimen was PBMCs or a T cell subset sorted from them (not recorded which). The CDR3 nucleotides read TGTGCCAGCAGCCGAGACGTAGAGCAGTACTTC. This gives the protein CASSRDVEQYF.